This T cell receptor (beta chain) was sequenced for a study of CD8 T cells in Susac syndrome. Germline loops: CDR1 SEHNR, CDR2 FQNEAQ (reference sequence). The CDR3 covers 15 residues. The J segment lost 3 bases and the V segment lost 2 bases, leaving 6 bases of the junction unmatched. Reverse transcription of 0.5 to 1 ug RNA was carried out with random hexamers. TCRdb itself ran the immunoSEQ multiplex PCR reads through MiXCR, one entry per CDR3 protein. This table has approximately 190,000 distinct CDR3 sequences, around 93% appearing once. Sequenced: CD8+ T cells from PBMCs. This clonotype originated in a human donor with Susac syndrome. The chain employs TRBV7-9 and TRBJ2-5; 7 bases map to TRBD1. The chain's CDR3 is CASSLRQGVKETQYF. CDR3 DNA sequence: TGTGCCAGCAGCTTAAGACAGGGCGTAAAAGAGACCCAGTACTTC.